This TCR beta chain comes out of a study of T cells in Graves' hyperthyroidism and ophthalmopathy. Overall study findings and caveats: Peripheral blood also featured most of the thyroid clonotypes expanded above 0.001.

V was clipped by 2 bases and J by 6 bases; unmatched bases: 4. CDR3 length: 14 residues. Germline-derived CDR1 and CDR2 are KGHSH and LQKENI. This clonotype has at least ten counts. Its antigen is undetermined. The source material, RNA transcripts, was used to amplify TCR beta CDR3 regions. An initial round of RT-PCR targeting the TCR CDR3 relied on the HTBI primer set. Each CDR3 protein is one row after TCRdb ran MiXCR on the multiplex PCR reads. The table has about 620,000 distinct CDR3 sequences, 15% to 20% seen once. This TCR came from a woman younger than 45 with Graves' hyperthyroidism. Sequencing was performed on blood. The genes are TRBV18 and TRBJ1-5; 7 nucleotides match TRBD1. CDR3: CASSPEGAGQPQHF. DNA of the CDR3: TGTGCCAGCTCACCAGAGGGGGCCGGTCAGCCCCAGCATTTT.